Listed here are 29 T cell receptor beta chains from one sample, sequenced in a study of blood T cell repertoires in COVID-19. Some clones are missing from TCRdb's copy, which holds only in-frame ones; the method was immunoSEQ multiplex PCR. The repertoire holds around 140,000 clones, around 87% seen once, with roughly 12% in the top ten. Sequencing was done on a sample of PBMCs or T cells enriched from blood (not recorded which). Every receptor here comes from a man aged 55 to 69 who had recovered from COVID-19.

This chain links TRBV28 with TRBJ1-1, with a tentative D call TRBD1 (5 bases). Deletions cut 7 bases from V and 4 bases from J, with 16 bases between. The germline CDR1 and CDR2 sequences are MDHEN and SYDVKM. There are 14 residues in the CDR3. The CDR3 region is CASNTGSGGTEAFF. The DNA for the CDR3 is TGTGCCAGCAACACCGGGAGTGGGGGCACTGAAGCTTTCTTT.

This chain links TRBV7-3 with TRBJ2-2, with TRBD2 matching 10 bases. J lost 4 bases, V lost 1 base, and 6 bases had no gene match. The CDR3 is 17 amino acids. Germline V gene sequence: CDR1 SGHTA, CDR2 FQGTGA. The CDR3 nucleotides read TGTGCCAGCAGCTTAAGCCCCCAGCGGGAGGGCACCGGGGAGCTGTTTTTT. This translates into CASSLSPQREGTGELFF.

The chain joins TRBV7-2 to TRBJ1-6, with a weak D call TRBD1 (6 bases). Germline CDR1 and CDR2: SGHTA and FQGNSA. The CDR3 runs 13 residues. V lost 1 base, J lost 14 bases, and 12 bases lay in between. As DNA, the CDR3 is TGTGCCAGCAGCTTAGAGAGGCAGGGGACCCTCCACTTT. Residues: CASSLERQGTLHF.

The chain joins TRBV5-1 to TRBJ2-7; 9 bases map to TRBD1. The trim removed 0 bases at V and 3 bases at J, leaving 4 bases unmatched. In germline, CDR1 is SGHRS, CDR2 YFSETQ. This CDR3 region has 15 residues. The DNA of the CDR3 is TGCGCCAGCAGCTTGGGACCGGGACAGGGCTACGAGCAGTACTTC. Encoded protein: CASSLGPGQGYEQYF.

The gene calls are TRBV5-6 and TRBJ2-1; 7 bases match TRBD1. CDR1 is SGHDT, CDR2 YYEEEE, per germline. The CDR3 runs to 15 residues. Trimming at V came to 4 bases and at J to 4 bases, leaving 8 bases not matched to a gene. CDR3 loop: CASSLRTGIYNEQFF. The CDR3 coding sequence is TGTGCCAGCAGCCTCCGGACAGGCATATACAATGAGCAGTTCTTC. Looking up the rest from reference TRBV5-6 and TRBJ2-1 gives the full variable domain: DAGVTQSPTHLIKTRGQQVTLRCSPKSGHDTVSWYQQALGQGPQFIFQYYEEEERQRGNFPDRFSGHQFPNYSSELNVNALLLGDSALYLCASSLRTGIYNEQFFGPGTRLTVL.

The chain recombines TRBV5-4 with TRBJ2-7, with 10 bases fitting TRBD2. This CDR3 has 13 residues. The germline V gene has CDR1 SGHNT and CDR2 YYREEE (reference sequence). Germline trimming cut 4 bases from V and 6 bases from J; bases unmatched to any gene: 4. The CDR3 spells CASSLGLASEQYF. The CDR3 region has the DNA TGTGCCAGCAGCCTGGGACTAGCGAGCGAGCAGTACTTC.

In its sample, this clone was seen once. Here the CDR3 reads CATHPHGAGVEAFF. The CDR3 DNA is TGTGCCACCCATCCCCATGGGGCAGGCGTTGAAGCTTTCTTT. The gene calls are TRBV2 and TRBJ1-1; perhaps TRBD1 as D (5 bases). Between the trimmed V and J ends, which lost 10 bases and 7 bases, there was a span of 22 bases. CDR1 SNHLY and CDR2 FYNNEI come from the germline V gene. The CDR3 runs 14 residues.

This clone was observed a single time. The J gene is TRBJ2-1, the V gene TRBV29-1; TRBD2 might be the D (7 bases). CDR1 SQVTM and CDR2 ANQGSEA come from the germline V gene. Trimming removed 4 bases from V and 9 bases from J, with 10 bases in between. The CDR3 contains 11 residues. The CDR3 nucleotides read TGCAGCGTTGCAAGGGGGGGTGAGCAGTTCTTC. Translated: CSVARGGEQFF.

V gene TRBV4-1 combines with J gene TRBJ2-4; possibly TRBD2 for D (6 bases). CDR1 and CDR2 (germline): MGHRA, YSYEKL. Trimming stripped 4 bases from V and 7 bases from J, with 23 bases between. This CDR3 is 17 amino acids long. CDR3 sequence: CASSPSEVVGGANIQYF. CDR3 nucleotide sequence: TGCGCCAGCAGCCCATCCGAGGTTGTCGGGGGAGCGAACATTCAGTACTTC.

This sequence joins TRBV30 and TRBJ1-5; D perhaps matches TRBD1 (5 bases). The germline V gene has CDR1 GTSNPN and CDR2 SVGIG (reference sequence). V was pared by 7 bases and J by 0 bases, with 16 bases between. The CDR3 runs to 15 residues. CDR3 amino acids: CAYGGTTHSNQPQHF. CDR3 nucleotides: TGTGCCTACGGCGGGACGACACATAGCAATCAGCCCCAGCATTTT.

CDR3 DNA: TGCGCCAGCAGTACTACAGGGGCCGGCACCGGGGAGCTGTTTTTT. This sequence encodes CASSTTGAGTGELFF. The V gene is TRBV10-1, the J gene TRBJ2-2; 7 bases map to TRBD1. Per germline, CDR1 WNHNN and CDR2 SYGVQD (reference sequence). The V segment lost 5 bases and the J segment 4 bases; nucleotides outside the gene matches: 7. The length of the CDR3 is 15 residues.

This clone was counted a few times. The rearrangement joins TRBV11-3 to TRBJ1-1, with TRBD1 matching 10 bases. The germline V gene encodes CDR1 SGHNT and CDR2 YENEEA. The trim removed 5 bases at V and 1 base at J, leaving 4 bases unmatched. The CDR3 length is 15 residues. The CDR3 region has the DNA TGTGCCAGCAGCCTCGGGACAGGGGAGAACACTGAAGCTTTCTTT. This sequence encodes CASSLGTGENTEAFF.

The chain uses TRBV7-2 and TRBJ1-5, with 8 positions matching TRBD1. Germline V gene sequence: CDR1 SGHTA, CDR2 FQGNSA. The CDR3 spans 16 residues. V was pared by 1 base and J by 6 bases, with 8 bases of the junction left unmatched. The CDR3 nucleotides are TGTGCCAGCAGCTTAGGCCCCTCACAGGGGGTTCAGCCCCAGCATTTT. This sequence encodes CASSLGPSQGVQPQHF.

V is TRBV15 and J is TRBJ1-5; 8 nucleotides align to TRBD1. From germline, CDR1 is LNHNV and CDR2 YYDKDF (reference sequence). CDR3 length: 16 amino acids. Germline trimming cut 5 bases from V and 4 bases from J; bases unmatched to any gene: 10. CDR3: CATSPWGQGANQPQHF. Written as DNA, the CDR3 is TGTGCCACCAGCCCGTGGGGGCAGGGGGCAAATCAGCCCCAGCATTTT.

This rearrangement joins TRBV5-1 to TRBJ1-4, with 8 bases aligning to TRBD1. J lost 5 bases, V lost 3 bases, and 6 bases had no gene match. CDR3 size: 15 residues. The germline gives CDR1 SGHRS, CDR2 YFSETQ. CDR3 sequence reads: CASSSNTGGNEKLFF. Here the CDR3 DNA reads TGCGCCAGCAGCTCTAACACAGGGGGGAATGAAAAACTGTTTTTT. The full variable domain, rest sourced from reference TRBV5-1 and TRBJ1-4, is KAGVTQTPRYLIKTRGQQVTLSCSPISGHRSVSWYQQTPGQGLQFLFEYFSETQRNKGNFPGRFSGRQFSNSRSEMNVSTLELGDSALYLCASSSNTGGNEKLFFGSGTQLSVL.

The chain joins TRBV19 to TRBJ1-5; D gene unclear. The CDR3 is 14 residues long. CDR1 and CDR2 (germline): LNHDA, SQIVND (reference sequence). The germline V and J ends were trimmed by 7 bases and 1 base, with 11 bases remaining between them. CDR3 residues: CASNRVASNQPQHF. CDR3 DNA: TGTGCCAGTAACCGGGTGGCCAGCAATCAGCCCCAGCATTTT.

The chain combines TRBV30 with TRBJ2-1; D possibly corresponds to TRBD2 (6 bases). Trimming took off 2 bases at V and 2 bases at J, with 13 bases between the two ends. Germline V gives CDR1 GTSNPN, CDR2 SVGIG (reference sequence). The CDR3 contains 15 residues. The CDR3 protein is CAWSWVGGAYNEQFF. CDR3 DNA: TGTGCCTGGAGTTGGGTGGGCGGGGCCTACAATGAGCAGTTCTTC.

The V and J genes are TRBV27 and TRBJ1-1; 8 bases align to TRBD1. This CDR3 has 16 residues. J lost 3 bases, V lost 5 bases, and 11 bases had no gene match. From germline, CDR1 is MNHEY and CDR2 SMNVEV (reference sequence). DNA of the CDR3: TGTGCCAGCAGTCCCCAGGGGGCTCAGTTGTACACTGAAGCTTTCTTT. Encoded protein: CASSPQGAQLYTEAFF.

This chain links TRBV2 with TRBJ2-2; the D gene is possibly TRBD1 (5 bases). The CDR3 consists of 14 residues. CDR1 and CDR2 from the germline V gene are SNHLY and FYNNEI. The V end lost 4 bases, the J end lost 2 bases, and 8 bases lay between the germline ends. This CDR3 is CASSADRNTGELFF. The CDR3 region has the DNA TGTGCCAGCAGTGCCGACAGAAACACCGGGGAGCTGTTTTTT.

The gene calls are TRBV5-1 and TRBJ1-2; possibly TRBD1 for D (6 bases). The V end lost 0 bases, the J end lost 5 bases, and 8 bases lay between the germline ends. The CDR3 has 13 residues. The germline gives CDR1 SGHRS, CDR2 YFSETQ. CDR3 nucleotides: TGCGCCAGCAGCTTGGCCGACAGGTATGGCTACACCTTC. Its protein is CASSLADRYGYTF. Using reference TRBV5-1 and TRBJ1-2 for the parts outside the CDR3, the full variable domain is KAGVTQTPRYLIKTRGQQVTLSCSPISGHRSVSWYQQTPGQGLQFLFEYFSETQRNKGNFPGRFSGRQFSNSRSEMNVSTLELGDSALYLCASSLADRYGYTFGSGTRLTVV.

The chain carries TRBV28 and TRBJ2-3; 10 nucleotides align to TRBD2. The CDR3 is made up of 16 amino acids. V trimming: 4 bases; J trimming: 0 bases; junction bases outside the gene matches: 4. Germline V gene lookup returns CDR1 MDHEN and CDR2 SYDVKM. CDR3 amino acids: CASSSERGGSTDTQYF. The CDR3, as DNA: TGTGCCAGCAGTTCCGAGCGGGGGGGTAGCACAGATACGCAGTATTTT.

About this clone itself: Other DNA sequences of this sample code for an identical CDR3. The chain combines TRBV6-5 with TRBJ1-1, with D unresolved. Germline V lookup: CDR1 MNHEY, CDR2 SVGAGI. Deletions cut 3 bases from V and 3 bases from J, with 8 bases between. The CDR3 spans 13 residues. In nucleotides, the CDR3 is TGTGCCAGCAGTTATTCCCGGGACACTGAAGCTTTCTTT. It codes for CASSYSRDTEAFF.

The chain recombines TRBV6-5 with TRBJ2-7; D remains unclear. This CDR3 has 11 residues. Deletions cut 11 bases from V and 2 bases from J, with 10 bases between. The V gene's germline CDR1 is MNHEY and CDR2 SVGAGI. CDR3 protein: CAAENAYEQYF. In DNA form, the CDR3 reads TGTGCCGCGGAAAATGCCTACGAGCAGTACTTC.

The V call is TRBV5-4, the J call TRBJ1-1, with D maybe TRBD1 (5 bases). The CDR3 runs to 14 residues. In germline, CDR1 is SGHNT, CDR2 YYREEE (reference sequence). Trimming took off 0 bases at V and 4 bases at J, with 10 bases between the two ends. DNA for the CDR3: TGTGCCAGCAGCTTGGCCGGACAAGGCACTGAAGCTTTCTTT. Translated: CASSLAGQGTEAFF.

This clone was observed once. The chain is built from TRBV6-5 and TRBJ2-7, with a weak D call TRBD2 (6 bases). The CDR3 runs to 13 residues. The germline V gene has CDR1 MNHEY and CDR2 SVGAGI. V was trimmed by 7 bases and J by 2 bases, leaving 12 bases between them. CDR3: CASNKAGTYEQYF. The CDR3 nucleotides read TGTGCCAGCAATAAGGCGGGGACCTACGAGCAGTACTTC.

The CDR3 coding sequence is TGCGCCAGCAGCGTGGGCGGGAATGAAAAACTGTTTTTT. Translating gives CASSVGGNEKLFF. This chain uses TRBV5-1 with TRBJ1-4; D uncertain. This CDR3 is built from 13 residues. Germline assignment: CDR1 SGHRS and CDR2 YFSETQ. Deletions cut 4 bases from V and 5 bases from J, with 9 bases between.

The gene calls are TRBV7-2 and TRBJ2-2; 7 bases agree with TRBD2. Germline V gene sequence: CDR1 SGHTA, CDR2 FQGNSA. Trimming took 4 bases from V and 5 from J; bases not matched to a gene: 7. The CDR3 contains 15 residues. CDR3 nucleotide sequence: TGTGCCAGCAGCTCCCGCGGGGGAGTGACCGGGGAGCTGTTTTTT. The encoded protein is CASSSRGGVTGELFF.

V and J are TRBV29-1 and TRBJ2-7; D perhaps matches TRBD2 (5 bases). From germline, CDR1 is SQVTM and CDR2 ANQGSEA. This CDR3 is built from 12 residues. V was pared by 1 base and J by 2 bases, with 6 bases between. CDR3 amino acids: CSVEGGPYEQYF. CDR3 DNA sequence: TGCAGCGTTGAAGGCGGGCCCTACGAGCAGTACTTC.

This CDR3 reads CASSHVRWDMSTDTQYF. In DNA form, the CDR3 reads TGCGCCAGCAGCCACGTTCGGTGGGACATGAGCACAGATACGCAGTATTTT. The chain is built from TRBV4-1 and TRBJ2-3; TRBD1 might be the D (6 bases). The V and J ends lost 3 bases and 0 bases respectively, with 16 bases between them. The CDR3 extends over 17 amino acids. Germline V CDR1 and CDR2: MGHRA, YSYEKL.